A single sample gave rise to the 8 T cell receptor beta chains below, sequenced in a study of blood T cell repertoires in COVID-19. Generated by immunoSEQ multiplex PCR, the TCRdb table keeps only in-frame clones and is missing some. The sample consists of about 260,000 clones, 85% to 90% of them appearing once. Material: peripheral blood. These receptors originate from a woman between 40 and 50 years old with acute or convalescent COVID-19.

The genes are TRBV5-1 and TRBJ2-5; 9 nucleotides line up with TRBD2. This CDR3 contains 16 residues. Per the germline V gene, CDR1 is SGHRS and CDR2 is YFSETQ. V gave up 4 bases and J gave up 4 bases; unmatched junction bases: 11. For the CDR3, the DNA is TGCGCCAGCAGCCCTAGGGGCGGGGGGGCAACAGAGACCCAGTACTTC. Its translation: CASSPRGGGATETQYF.

The V call is TRBV25-1, the J call TRBJ1-2; TRBD1 matches 8 bases. CDR1 MGHDK and CDR2 SYGVNS come from the germline V gene. Unmatched junction bases numbered 13, after V lost 0 bases and J lost 7 bases. This CDR3 is 17 amino acids long. The CDR3 DNA is TGTGCCAGCAGTGAATATTACGGGGACAGGCCCTATACTGGCTACACCTTC. Protein product: CASSEYYGDRPYTGYTF.

The rearrangement joins TRBV11-2 to TRBJ1-2; 8 bases agree with TRBD1. This CDR3 has 16 residues. Trimming cost V 0 bases and J 4 bases; bases outside gene matches: 7. Per germline, CDR1 SGHAT and CDR2 FQNNGV. The DNA of the CDR3 is TGTGCCAGCAGCTTAGATCCCCCGACAGGGGTCTATGGCTACACCTTC. It yields the protein CASSLDPPTGVYGYTF.

The rearrangement uses TRBV19 and TRBJ1-6, with no clear D. Germline values: CDR1 LNHDA, CDR2 SQIVND (reference sequence). Deletions cut 2 bases from V and 8 bases from J, with 7 bases between. This CDR3 has 13 residues. DNA of the CDR3: TGTGCCAGTAGTATAAATGCAGATTCACCCCTCCACTTT. Translation: CASSINADSPLHF.

This chain connects TRBV24-1 to TRBJ1-2; D perhaps matches TRBD1 (6 bases). Germline values: CDR1 KGHDR, CDR2 SFDVKD. This CDR3 comprises 14 residues. The V and J ends lost 4 bases and 2 bases respectively, with 10 bases between them. Here the CDR3 DNA reads TGTGCCACCAGTGACGACAGGAAGAACTATGGCTACACCTTC. Encoded protein: CATSDDRKNYGYTF.

This chain uses TRBV7-3 with TRBJ2-3, with D unclear. CDR1 and CDR2 (germline): SGHTA, FQGTGA. This CDR3 comprises 15 residues. The V end lost 2 bases, the J end lost 4 bases, and 13 bases lay between the germline ends. CDR3 sequence: CASSLAGLGADTQYF. The CDR3, as DNA: TGTGCCAGCAGCTTAGCTGGGTTGGGCGCAGATACGCAGTATTTT.

This clone has more than one count but fewer than ten. The rearrangement links TRBV4-1 to TRBJ2-3, with 10 bases matching TRBD2. Germline V lookup: CDR1 MGHRA, CDR2 YSYEKL. The CDR3 totals 15 residues. Germline trimming cut 6 bases from V and 6 bases from J; bases unmatched to any gene: 9. CDR3: CASRHLAGVRDTQYF. As DNA, the CDR3 is TGCGCCAGCAGACACCTAGCGGGGGTCCGCGATACGCAGTATTTT.

The chain combines TRBV5-1 with TRBJ1-1; D is undetermined. Germline V CDR1 and CDR2: SGHRS, YFSETQ. CDR3 length: 13 amino acids. The ends were cut back, 2 bases at V and 5 bases at J, with 10 bases in the middle. CDR3 nucleotide sequence: TGCGCCAGCAGCTTCCTGGGAGGGACTGAAGCTTTCTTT. Amino acids: CASSFLGGTEAFF.